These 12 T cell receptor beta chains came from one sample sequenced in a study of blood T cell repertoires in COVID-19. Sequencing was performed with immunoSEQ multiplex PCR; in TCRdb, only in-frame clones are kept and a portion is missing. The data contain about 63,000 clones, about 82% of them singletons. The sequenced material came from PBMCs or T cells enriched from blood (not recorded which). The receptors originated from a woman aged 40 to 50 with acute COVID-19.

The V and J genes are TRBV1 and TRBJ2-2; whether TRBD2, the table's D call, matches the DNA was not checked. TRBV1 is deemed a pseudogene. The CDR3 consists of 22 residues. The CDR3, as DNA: TGCACCAGCAGCCCTCCAACCCCCGTAGGTAGCGGGGGGGCCCTCGGCACCGGGGAGCTGTTTTTT. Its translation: CTSSPPTPVGSGGALGTGELFF.

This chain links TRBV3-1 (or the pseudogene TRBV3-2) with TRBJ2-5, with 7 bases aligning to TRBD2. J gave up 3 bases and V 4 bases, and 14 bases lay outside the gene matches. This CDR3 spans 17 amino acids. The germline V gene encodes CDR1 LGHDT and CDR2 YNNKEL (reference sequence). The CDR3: CASSPPASGPTKETQYF. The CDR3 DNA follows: TGTGCCAGCAGCCCCCCGGCTAGCGGACCTACTAAAGAGACCCAGTACTTC.

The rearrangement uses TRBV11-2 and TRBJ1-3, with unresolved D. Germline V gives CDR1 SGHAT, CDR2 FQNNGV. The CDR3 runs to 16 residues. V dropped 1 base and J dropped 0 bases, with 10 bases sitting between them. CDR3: CASSLAVLRSGNTIYF. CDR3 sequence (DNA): TGTGCCAGCAGCTTAGCGGTCCTACGCTCTGGAAACACCATATATTTT.

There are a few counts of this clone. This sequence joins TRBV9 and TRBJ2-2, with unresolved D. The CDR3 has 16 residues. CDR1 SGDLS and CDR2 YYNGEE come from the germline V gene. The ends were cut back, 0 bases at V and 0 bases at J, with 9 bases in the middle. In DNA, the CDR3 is TGTGCCAGCAGCGTAGCTACGGTGGCGAACACCGGGGAGCTGTTTTTT. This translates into CASSVATVANTGELFF.

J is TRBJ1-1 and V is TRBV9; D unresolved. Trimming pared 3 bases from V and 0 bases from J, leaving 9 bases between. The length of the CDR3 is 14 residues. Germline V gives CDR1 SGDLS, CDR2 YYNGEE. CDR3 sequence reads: CASSADTLNTEAFF. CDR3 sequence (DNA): TGTGCCAGCAGCGCAGACACGTTGAACACTGAAGCTTTCTTT.

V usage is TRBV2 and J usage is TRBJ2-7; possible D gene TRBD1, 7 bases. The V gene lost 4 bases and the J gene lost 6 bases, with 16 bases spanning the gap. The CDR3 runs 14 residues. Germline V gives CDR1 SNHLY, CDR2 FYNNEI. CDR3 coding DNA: TGTGCCAGCAGTGTGAGGGGTCAGGGGGGCGAGCAGTACTTC. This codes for CASSVRGQGGEQYF. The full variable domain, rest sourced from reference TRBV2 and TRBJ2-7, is EPEVTQTPSHQVTQMGQEVILRCVPISNHLYFYWYRQILGQKVEFLVSFYNNEISEKSEIFDDQFSVERPDGSNFTLKIRSTKLEDSAMYFCASSVRGQGGEQYFGPGTRLTVT.

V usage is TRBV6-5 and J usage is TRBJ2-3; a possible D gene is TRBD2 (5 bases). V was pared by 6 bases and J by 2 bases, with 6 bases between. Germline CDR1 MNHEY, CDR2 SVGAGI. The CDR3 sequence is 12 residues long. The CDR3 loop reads CASRRATDTQYF. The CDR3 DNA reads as TGTGCCAGCAGGAGGGCCACAGATACGCAGTATTTT.

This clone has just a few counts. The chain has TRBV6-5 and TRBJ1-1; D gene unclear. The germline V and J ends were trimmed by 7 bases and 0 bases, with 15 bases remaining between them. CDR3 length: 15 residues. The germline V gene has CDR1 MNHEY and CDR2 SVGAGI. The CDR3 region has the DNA TGTGCCAGCACCGCCCCACCCGCGGTGAACACTGAAGCTTTCTTT. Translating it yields CASTAPPAVNTEAFF.

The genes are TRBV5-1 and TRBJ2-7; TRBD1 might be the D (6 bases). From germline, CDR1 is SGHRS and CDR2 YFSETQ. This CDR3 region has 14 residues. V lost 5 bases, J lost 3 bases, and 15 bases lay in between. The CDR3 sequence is CASSDGTLVYEQYF. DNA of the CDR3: TGCGCCAGCAGTGATGGGACACTGGTCTACGAGCAGTACTTC.

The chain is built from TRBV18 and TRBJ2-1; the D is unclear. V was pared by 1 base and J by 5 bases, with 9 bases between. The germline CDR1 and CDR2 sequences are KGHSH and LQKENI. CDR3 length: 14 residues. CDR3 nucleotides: TGTGCCAGCTCACCACTTGGCAGGAACAATGAGCAGTTCTTC. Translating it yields CASSPLGRNNEQFF.

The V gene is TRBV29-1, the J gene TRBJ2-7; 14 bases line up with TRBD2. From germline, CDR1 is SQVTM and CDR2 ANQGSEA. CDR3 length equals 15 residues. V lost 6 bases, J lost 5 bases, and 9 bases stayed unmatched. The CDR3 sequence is CSVLGLAGVIHEQYF. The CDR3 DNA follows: TGCAGCGTCCTGGGACTAGCGGGAGTGATCCACGAGCAGTACTTC.

This CDR3 reads CASSLGQEGTDTQYF. CDR3 DNA sequence: TGTGCCAGCAGCTTGGGACAGGAGGGCACAGATACGCAGTATTTT. This rearrangement joins TRBV7-9 to TRBJ2-3; 8 nucleotides line up with TRBD1. The CDR3 spans 15 residues. The V segment lost 3 bases and the J segment 1 base; nucleotides outside the gene matches: 3. Looked up from germline, CDR1 is SEHNR and CDR2 is FQNEAQ (reference sequence).